This passage covers 9 T cell receptor beta chains from one sample sequenced in a study of blood T cell repertoires in COVID-19. Sequenced by immunoSEQ multiplex PCR; TCRdb stores in-frame clones only, minus some. In the table there are about 230,000 clones, roughly 84% of which are singletons. The sample consisted of peripheral blood. The receptors derive from a woman aged 45-59 years with acute or convalescent COVID-19.

The V gene is TRBV27, the J gene TRBJ1-2; no clear D. V lost 3 bases and J 4 bases, leaving 9 bases between the germline ends. This CDR3 comprises 13 residues. Germline CDR1 and CDR2: MNHEY and SMNVEV (reference sequence). The CDR3 bases are TGTGCCAGCAGTTTGAACAGCTTCTATGGCTACACCTTC. It translates to CASSLNSFYGYTF.

The chain is built from TRBV7-2 and TRBJ2-7; 7 bases map to TRBD1. The junction had 5 bases not matched to a gene; V was cut back by 4 bases and J by 2 bases. CDR3 length equals 14 residues. Germline assignment: CDR1 SGHTA and CDR2 FQGNSA. CDR3 nucleotides: TGTGCCAGCAGCTCGCCGGGACAGCCCTACGAGCAGTACTTC. Its protein is CASSSPGQPYEQYF. Full variable domain (outside the CDR3, taken from reference TRBV7-2 and TRBJ2-7): GAGVSQSPSNKVTEKGKDVELRCDPISGHTALYWYRQSLGQGLEFLIYFQGNSAPDKSGLPSDRFSAERTGGSVSTLTIQRTQQEDSAVYLCASSSPGQPYEQYFGPGTRLTVT.

This chain connects TRBV9 to TRBJ2-3, with a weak D call TRBD2 (6 bases). V was pared by 3 bases and J by 2 bases, with 16 bases between. Germline V gives CDR1 SGDLS, CDR2 YYNGEE. The CDR3 contains 16 residues. CDR3 residues: CASSELSGTYTDTQYF. The CDR3 DNA sequence: TGTGCCAGCAGCGAATTATCAGGGACTTACACAGATACGCAGTATTTT.

This rearrangement joins TRBV18 to TRBJ1-2, with 7 bases aligning to TRBD1. CDR3 size: 14 residues. Germline trimming cut 2 bases from V and 8 bases from J; bases unmatched to any gene: 8. Germline V lookup: CDR1 KGHSH, CDR2 LQKENI. The CDR3 coding sequence is TGTGCCAGCTCACCAGACACAGGGGTAAACGGCTACACCTTC. It translates to CASSPDTGVNGYTF.

This clone was detected only once. CDR3 sequence: CASSDPSFGLAGNYEQYF. Here the CDR3 DNA reads TGTGCCAGCAGTGACCCATCTTTCGGACTAGCGGGAAACTACGAGCAGTACTTC. The gene calls are TRBV25-1 and TRBJ2-7; 12 positions agree with TRBD2. The CDR3 consists of 18 residues. V shed 3 bases, J shed 3 bases, and the junction held 12 bases outside the gene matches. CDR1 MGHDK and CDR2 SYGVNS come from the germline V gene.

The chain couples TRBV9 to TRBJ2-1; perhaps TRBD1 as D (5 bases). This CDR3 has 15 amino acids. Germline assignment: CDR1 SGDLS and CDR2 YYNGEE. Trimming removed 0 bases from V and 1 base from J, with 8 bases in between. CDR3 sequence (DNA): TGTGCCAGCAGCGTAGTACAGGATTCCTACAATGAGCAGTTCTTC. Its protein is CASSVVQDSYNEQFF. Based on the CDR3 plus reference TRBV9 and TRBJ2-1, the full variable domain is DSGVTQTPKHLITATGQRVTLRCSPRSGDLSVYWYQQSLDQGLQFLIQYYNGEERAKGNILERFSAQQFPDLHSELNLSSLELGDSALYFCASSVVQDSYNEQFFGPGTRLTVL.

The CDR3 is CASSLQGGTGELFF. CDR3 in DNA: TGTGCCAGCAGTTTACAAGGGGGAACCGGGGAGCTGTTTTTT. The rearrangement uses TRBV28 and TRBJ2-2; D is perhaps TRBD1 (6 bases). This CDR3 region has 14 residues. Trimming left V 2 bases short and J 5 bases short, with 9 bases between. The germline V gene encodes CDR1 MDHEN and CDR2 SYDVKM.

The chain links TRBV7-2 to TRBJ2-7, with 11 nucleotides matching TRBD2. The CDR3 has 15 amino acids. The junction had 7 bases not matched to a gene; V was cut back by 5 bases and J by 4 bases. Looked up from germline, CDR1 is SGHTA and CDR2 is FQGNSA. In DNA, the CDR3 is TGTGCCAGCAGCCGTAGCGGGAGGGCGTCATACGAGCAGTACTTC. Protein product: CASSRSGRASYEQYF.

The rearrangement uses TRBV19 and TRBJ2-3, with D possibly TRBD2 on 6 matching bases. CDR3 size: 14 residues. V was cut by 11 bases and J by 1 base, with 16 bases left in between. Germline V lookup: CDR1 LNHDA, CDR2 SQIVND (reference sequence). The CDR3 is CAAEWGDGTDTQYF. In DNA, the CDR3 is TGTGCCGCTGAATGGGGGGACGGCACAGATACGCAGTATTTT.